The entry below describes one T cell receptor (beta chain). Its antigen is still unknown. RNA, once extracted, was reverse transcribed into cDNA for use as the sequencing template. Generated by immunoSEQ multiplex PCR, the TCRdb table keeps only in-frame clones and is missing some. The sample has 150,000 to 200,000 clones; more than 55% are singletons. Treatment defined: oral pan-JAK inhibitor, 5-10 mg twice daily. The sample comes from a study of CD8+ T cells in alopecia areata. Study conclusions and caveats: With tofacitinib ongoing, many expanded lesional clones persisted in both scalp and blood. Affected lesional scalp, above all in alopecia totalis/universalis, was more clonal than normal scalp. Normal skin's resident alphabeta T cells are also sequenced in scalp samples.

The sample in question was CD4+ T cells sorted from blood, obtained around week 49, from a patient treated with tofacitinib. The receptor was derived from a human donor with alopecia areata.

CDR3 sequence reads: CASSLGASGGRSTDTQYF. The CDR3 DNA sequence: TGTGCCAGCAGCTTAGGTGCTAGCGGGGGCCGAAGCACAGATACGCAGTATTTT. V gene TRBV11-3 combines with J gene TRBJ2-3, with 10 bases aligning to TRBD2. The germline V gene has CDR1 SGHNT and CDR2 YENEEA. The CDR3 loop spans 18 amino acids. V was clipped by 1 base and J by 0 bases; unmatched bases: 7.